Following are 32 T cell receptor beta chains from one sample sequenced in a study of cytomegalovirus exposure and HLA in healthy donors. Both 60 Vbeta primers and 13 Jbeta primers went into the PCR. Some clones are missing from TCRdb's copy, which holds only in-frame ones; the method was immunoSEQ multiplex PCR. The profile covers about 63,000 clones, with roughly three quarters appearing a single time and roughly 3% taken by the ten largest. Sequencing was done on a sample of PBMCs. The receptors come from a woman aged 25 to 39 in good health and CMV-seronegative.

The genes are TRBV5-6 and TRBJ2-5, with TRBD2 matching over 8 bases. The CDR3 sequence is 14 residues long. The junction had 10 bases not matched to a gene; V was cut back by 4 bases and J by 8 bases. CDR1 SGHDT and CDR2 YYEEEE come from the germline V gene. CDR3: CASSPGLVSITQYF. For the CDR3, the DNA is TGTGCCAGCAGCCCGGGACTAGTTTCCATAACCCAGTACTTC.

This chain joins TRBV6-5 and TRBJ1-1; 9 nucleotides line up with TRBD1. Germline loops: CDR1 MNHEY, CDR2 SVGAGI. The CDR3 spans 13 residues. Germline trimming cut 4 bases from V and 6 bases from J; bases unmatched to any gene: 3. The CDR3 spells CASSSRTGAEAFF. In DNA, the CDR3 is TGTGCCAGCAGTTCCCGGACAGGGGCTGAAGCTTTCTTT.

This clone showed up just a few times. The chain links TRBV15 to TRBJ1-4; the match to TRBD1 covers 7 bases. The germline V gene has CDR1 LNHNV and CDR2 YYDKDF (reference sequence). V lost 1 base to trimming and J lost 7 bases; unmatched junction nucleotides: 24. The length of the CDR3 is 21 residues. The CDR3 coding sequence is TGTGCCACCAGCAGAGCCCCGACTAAGACAGGGAAAAAATTGTCTGCTGAAAAACTGTTTTTT. It codes for CATSRAPTKTGKKLSAEKLFF.

The chain couples TRBV2 to TRBJ2-1; D possibly corresponds to TRBD2 (7 bases). V dropped 6 bases and J dropped 5 bases, with 17 bases sitting between them. CDR3 length: 15 residues. Germline assignment: CDR1 SNHLY and CDR2 FYNNEI. The CDR3 loop is CASSPVGGPHNEQFF. DNA for the CDR3: TGTGCCAGCAGCCCCGTGGGGGGGCCGCACAATGAGCAGTTCTTC. The full variable domain, with the rest looked up from reference TRBV2 and TRBJ2-1, is EPEVTQTPSHQVTQMGQEVILRCVPISNHLYFYWYRQILGQKVEFLVSFYNNEISEKSEIFDDQFSVERPDGSNFTLKIRSTKLEDSAMYFCASSPVGGPHNEQFFGPGTRLTVL.

The chain joins TRBV6-1 to TRBJ2-7, with 7 bases matching TRBD2. Germline CDR1 is MNHNS and CDR2 is SASEGT. The V gene end was trimmed by 4 bases and the J gene end by 0 bases; junction bases not matched to a gene: 6. The CDR3 totals 15 residues. In DNA form, the CDR3 reads TGTGCCAGCAGTGGGGGGGGGAGTCTCTCCTACGAGCAGTACTTC. Translation gives CASSGGGSLSYEQYF.

The chain links TRBV7-2 to TRBJ2-2, with D uncertain. Germline lookup yields CDR1 SGHTA and CDR2 FQGNSA. The CDR3 runs to 13 residues. The ends were cut back, 2 bases at V and 5 bases at J, with 6 bases in the middle. As DNA, the CDR3 is TGTGCCAGCAGCTTATCATCAACCGGGGAGCTGTTTTTT. Its translation: CASSLSSTGELFF.

This clone has a single count. The rearrangement links TRBV7-2 to TRBJ1-1; 7 nucleotides align to TRBD1. With 4 bases clipped from V and 0 bases from J, the junction kept 2 bases outside the gene matches. CDR1 is SGHTA and CDR2 is FQGNSA in the germline V gene. CDR3 length equals 14 residues. The CDR3 DNA follows: TGTGCCAGCAGCTATACAGGGGTGAACACTGAAGCTTTCTTT. It translates to CASSYTGVNTEAFF.

This clone was recorded only once. The J gene is TRBJ2-6, the V gene TRBV4-3; 7 positions match TRBD1. This CDR3 is built from 17 residues. Germline V gene data show CDR1 as LGHNA and CDR2 as YSLEER. V lost 0 bases to trimming and J lost 0 bases; unmatched junction nucleotides: 2. In nucleotides, the CDR3 is TGCGCCAGCAGCCAAGAGGGGGACAGCTCTGGGGCCAACGTCCTGACTTTC. Translated: CASSQEGDSSGANVLTF.

The J gene is TRBJ1-6, the V gene TRBV25-1; TRBD1 matches at 8 bases. The CDR3 consists of 14 residues. V gave up 2 bases and J gave up 9 bases; unmatched junction bases: 3. In germline, CDR1 is MGHDK, CDR2 SYGVNS. CDR3 bases: TGTGCCAGCAGTGAACCAGGGGGCGTTTCACCCCTCCACTTT. Amino acids: CASSEPGGVSPLHF.

The chain carries TRBV13 and TRBJ2-7; 7 bases align to TRBD1. Germline-derived CDR1 and CDR2 are PRHDT and FYEKMQ (reference sequence). The CDR3 sequence is 18 residues long. With 5 bases clipped from V and 0 bases from J, the junction kept 16 bases outside the gene matches. For the CDR3, the DNA is TGTGCCAGCAGCAGCCGGGACAGCTTATATCGAAACTCCTACGAGCAGTACTTC. Protein sequence: CASSSRDSLYRNSYEQYF.

The chain joins TRBV11-2 to TRBJ2-2, with D tentatively TRBD1 (5 bases). The CDR3 has 16 residues. Germline V lookup: CDR1 SGHAT, CDR2 FQNNGV. V lost 1 base to trimming and J lost 5 bases, with 14 bases between them. CDR3: CASSLVPGFITGELFF. In DNA form, the CDR3 reads TGTGCCAGCAGCTTAGTCCCAGGGTTCATAACCGGGGAGCTGTTTTTT.

For the CDR3, the DNA is TGTGCCAGCAGCTTAGGGAGGAACACTGAAGCTTTCTTT. It specifies CASSLGRNTEAFF. The rearrangement joins TRBV7-6 to TRBJ1-1, with D uncertain. V dropped 1 base and J dropped 1 base, with 4 bases sitting between them. CDR1 is SGHVS, CDR2 FNYEAQ, per germline. There are 13 residues in the CDR3.

This clone was detected only a few times. This chain connects TRBV25-1 to TRBJ1-1; no firm D call. Germline CDR1 is MGHDK and CDR2 is SYGVNS. V dropped 6 bases and J dropped 1 base, with 9 bases sitting between them. The length of the CDR3 is 13 residues. CDR3 coding DNA: TGTGCCAGCAGGGTCCTGGCGAACACTGAAGCTTTCTTT. Encoded protein: CASRVLANTEAFF.

The genes are TRBV18 and TRBJ1-3; TRBD1 agrees at 7 bases. The CDR3 has 15 residues. V trimming: 4 bases; J trimming: 3 bases; junction bases outside the gene matches: 6. The germline gives CDR1 KGHSH, CDR2 LQKENI. This CDR3 is CASSLGQAVGNTIYF. The DNA for the CDR3 is TGTGCCAGCTCACTCGGACAGGCGGTTGGAAACACCATATATTTT.

This chain connects TRBV10-1 to TRBJ2-1, with D maybe TRBD2 (6 bases). CDR3 length: 19 amino acids. Germline V gene data show CDR1 as WNHNN and CDR2 as SYGVQD (reference sequence). V was clipped by 5 bases and J by 3 bases, with 26 bases between them. As DNA, the CDR3 is TGCGCCAGCAGTCGCCTTGAGCGGGCGAGGTGGTTCATCTACAATGAGCAGTTCTTC. This codes for CASSRLERARWFIYNEQFF.

This rearrangement joins TRBV5-5 to TRBJ2-7, with D tentatively TRBD1 (5 bases). In germline, CDR1 is SGHKS, CDR2 YYEKEE (reference sequence). The V end lost 5 bases, the J end lost 6 bases, and 18 bases lay between the germline ends. The CDR3 loop spans 14 amino acids. The CDR3 bases are TGTGCCAGCAGTAGAGACAGACCCCAAAGCGAGCAGTACTTC. As protein: CASSRDRPQSEQYF.

The chain is built from TRBV7-2 and TRBJ2-7, with TRBD2 identical over 7 bases. Trimming at V came to 1 base and at J to 4 bases, leaving 10 bases not matched to a gene. CDR3 length: 16 amino acids. Germline V lookup: CDR1 SGHTA, CDR2 FQGNSA. CDR3 protein: CASSLGASGTVYEQYV. The CDR3, as DNA: TGTGCCAGCAGCTTAGGAGCTAGCGGAACCGTTTACGAGCAGTACGTC.

J is TRBJ1-1 and V is TRBV5-4; no reliable D call. The germline V gene has CDR1 SGHNT and CDR2 YYREEE (reference sequence). The germline V and J ends were trimmed by 0 bases and 1 base, with 10 bases remaining between them. This CDR3 contains 15 residues. The CDR3 DNA reads as TGTGCCAGCAGCTTGGAAGTGGGAGGGAACACTGAAGCTTTCTTT. Its protein is CASSLEVGGNTEAFF.

The V gene is TRBV27, the J gene TRBJ2-3; TRBD1 agrees at 7 bases. CDR1 is MNHEY, CDR2 SMNVEV, per germline (reference sequence). The V gene end was trimmed by 6 bases and the J gene end by 3 bases; junction bases not matched to a gene: 3. The CDR3 totals 13 residues. CDR3 amino acids: CASRTGNTDTQYF. The CDR3 DNA reads TGTGCCAGCAGGACAGGGAATACAGATACGCAGTATTTT.

The rearrangement links TRBV18 to TRBJ1-6, with 10 bases that match TRBD1. J lost 8 bases, V lost 3 bases, and 4 bases had no gene match. The CDR3 runs to 15 residues. CDR1 and CDR2 (germline): KGHSH, LQKENI. The CDR3 DNA reads TGTGCCAGCTCACCCCTAGGGACAGGGGATTCACCCCTCCACTTT. It translates to CASSPLGTGDSPLHF.

The DNA of the CDR3 is TGTGCCAGCAGACGGGACAGGAACACTGAAGCTTTCTTT. Protein sequence: CASRRDRNTEAFF. This chain connects TRBV14 to TRBJ1-1; 7 bases align to TRBD1. The germline CDR1 and CDR2 sequences are SGHDN and FVKESK. V lost 6 bases to trimming and J lost 1 base; unmatched junction nucleotides: 2. The CDR3 runs 13 residues.

The chain joins TRBV5-1 to TRBJ2-3; the match to TRBD2 covers 9 bases. The junction had 6 bases not matched to a gene; V was cut back by 0 bases and J by 4 bases. Germline V lookup: CDR1 SGHRS, CDR2 YFSETQ. The CDR3 sequence is 16 residues long. The CDR3 bases are TGCGCCAGCAGCTTGGGAGTGGCGGGAGGGCCAGATACGCAGTATTTT. Amino acid sequence: CASSLGVAGGPDTQYF.

The table lists this clone with a few counts. The rearrangement links TRBV12-5 to TRBJ2-3, with D hard to call. The CDR3 length is 13 residues. Trimming stripped 5 bases from V and 6 bases from J, with 12 bases between. Germline CDR1 LGHNT, CDR2 FRNRAP. The CDR3 loop reads CASGPGFEDTQYF. CDR3 DNA: TGTGCTAGTGGTCCCGGTTTTGAGGATACGCAGTATTTT.

V and J are TRBV6-6 and TRBJ2-3; D not certain. The CDR3 covers 13 residues. Trimming removed 7 bases at V and 3 bases at J, with 11 bases between. The germline CDR1 and CDR2 sequences are MNHNY and SVGAGI (reference sequence). CDR3 nucleotides: TGTGCCAGCACCTCCCCCCGGACAGATACGCAGTATTTT. It yields the protein CASTSPRTDTQYF.

The chain uses TRBV19 and TRBJ1-5; 10 bases map to TRBD1. CDR1 LNHDA and CDR2 SQIVND come from the germline V gene (reference sequence). The CDR3 extends over 18 amino acids. The V gene end was trimmed by 1 base and the J gene end by 2 bases; junction bases not matched to a gene: 8. CDR3 in amino acids: CASSIAGQGFKRNQPQHF. The CDR3 nucleotides are TGTGCCAGTAGTATAGCGGGACAGGGGTTTAAGCGCAATCAGCCCCAGCATTTT.

This clone is a singleton in its sample. The rearrangement links TRBV15 to TRBJ2-3; a weak D match, TRBD2 (6 bases). V dropped 0 bases and J dropped 1 base, with 11 bases sitting between them. The length of the CDR3 is 16 residues. Germline V lookup: CDR1 LNHNV, CDR2 YYDKDF (reference sequence). For the CDR3, the DNA is TGTGCCACCAGCAGAGATCGTAGCGGCGGCACAGATACGCAGTATTTT. Translating it yields CATSRDRSGGTDTQYF. Full variable domain (rest looked up from reference TRBV15 and TRBJ2-3): DAMVIQNPRYQVTQFGKPVTLSCSQTLNHNVMYWYQQKSSQAPKLLFHYYDKDFNNEADTPDNFQSRRPNTSFCFLDIRSPGLGDTAMYLCATSRDRSGGTDTQYFGPGTRLTVL.

The genes are TRBV28 and TRBJ1-2; D may be TRBD1 (6 bases). The CDR3 covers 15 residues. Trimming took 4 bases from V and 4 from J, leaving 16 bases between them. Germline assignment: CDR1 MDHEN and CDR2 SYDVKM. As DNA, the CDR3 is TGTGCCAGCAGTTCACAACAGGGTTCGATCTATGGCTACACCTTC. Protein sequence: CASSSQQGSIYGYTF.

J is TRBJ2-2 and V is TRBV5-1; 8 nucleotides align to TRBD1. V shed 3 bases and J 5 bases; nucleotides not matched to a gene: 9. The germline CDR1 and CDR2 sequences are SGHRS and YFSETQ. The CDR3 is 16 amino acids. CDR3 nucleotides: TGCGCCAGCAGCTCGCTCTCGGGACAGGTAACCGGGGAGCTGTTTTTT. Its translation is CASSSLSGQVTGELFF.

The V gene is TRBV19, the J gene TRBJ1-5; D is unresolved. V was clipped by 8 bases and J by 4 bases, with 21 bases between them. Germline lookup yields CDR1 LNHDA and CDR2 SQIVND (reference sequence). The CDR3 is made up of 16 amino acids. The CDR3 coding sequence is TGTGCCAGTCTCCCTTATGCGGGGTCTGGAAATCAGCCCCAGCATTTT. It codes for CASLPYAGSGNQPQHF.

V is TRBV7-6 and J is TRBJ2-5; perhaps TRBD1 as D (7 bases). V was shortened by 2 bases and J by 6 bases, with 10 bases between the two germline ends. CDR3 size: 13 residues. The V gene's germline CDR1 is SGHVS and CDR2 FNYEAQ. The CDR3 here is CASSLRRGQTQYF. Here the CDR3 DNA reads TGTGCCAGCAGCTTACGGAGGGGGCAGACCCAGTACTTC.

This clone was picked up a small number of times. V and J are TRBV29-1 and TRBJ2-3; 9 nucleotides match TRBD2. V lost 6 bases, J lost 6 bases, and 10 bases stayed unmatched. This CDR3 has 14 amino acids. CDR1 and CDR2 from the germline V gene are SQVTM and ANQGSEA. The CDR3 sequence: CSVDPGLAPDTQYF. In DNA form, the CDR3 reads TGCAGCGTCGATCCGGGACTAGCTCCGGATACGCAGTATTTT.

This chain joins TRBV2 and TRBJ1-2, with 11 bases identical to TRBD1. Germline CDR1 SNHLY, CDR2 FYNNEI. This CDR3 contains 15 residues. V trimming: 7 bases; J trimming: 4 bases; junction bases outside the gene matches: 8. In DNA, the CDR3 is TGTGCCAGCATTTCCGGACAGGGGGCGACCTATGGCTACACCTTC. Its protein is CASISGQGATYGYTF. The full variable domain, its missing parts supplied by reference TRBV2 and TRBJ1-2, is EPEVTQTPSHQVTQMGQEVILRCVPISNHLYFYWYRQILGQKVEFLVSFYNNEISEKSEIFDDQFSVERPDGSNFTLKIRSTKLEDSAMYFCASISGQGATYGYTFGSGTRLTVV.